The 3 T cell receptor beta chains given below trace back to one sample, sequenced in a study of cytomegalovirus exposure and HLA in healthy donors. Both 60 Vbeta primers and 13 Jbeta primers went into the PCR. Method: immunoSEQ multiplex PCR; TCRdb's copy keeps in-frame clones and lacks some. Counted here are 160,000 or so clones, roughly 80% occurring once; the ten biggest clones make up 7%. The sequenced sample consisted of PBMCs. The receptors were sampled from a woman in her thirties in good health and CMV-seropositive.

This clone was counted once. The rearrangement uses TRBV9 and TRBJ1-3; D unclear. CDR1 SGDLS and CDR2 YYNGEE come from the germline V gene. Trimming cost V 0 bases and J 0 bases, with 7 bases left between them. The CDR3 is 15 residues long. The CDR3 sequence is CASSVDYSSGNTIYF. The CDR3 DNA reads as TGTGCCAGCAGCGTAGATTACAGCTCTGGAAACACCATATATTTT.

V is TRBV11-2 and J is TRBJ2-1; perhaps TRBD2 as D (5 bases). CDR1 is SGHAT and CDR2 is FQNNGV in the germline V gene. V was clipped by 5 bases and J by 6 bases, with 11 bases between them. The CDR3 totals 13 residues. In DNA, the CDR3 is TGTGCCAGCAGCCTCCTAGCCGCCAATGAGCAGTTCTTC. This encodes CASSLLAANEQFF.

This clone was counted a single time. CDR3 nucleotides: TGTGCCATCAGTGACCGTGGGGGGGAAAGCAATCAGCCCCAGCATTTT. Its translation: CAISDRGGESNQPQHF. The chain uses TRBV10-3 and TRBJ1-5, with a tentative D call TRBD1 (5 bases). The germline CDR1 and CDR2 sequences are ENHRY and SYGVKD. The V and J ends lost 3 bases and 1 base respectively, with 13 bases between them. This CDR3 is built from 16 residues.